The next 15 T cell receptor beta chains were all read from a single sample in a study of blood T cells in healthy people across ages. The use of a sample-barcoded 5' primer and a J-beta primer mix characterized a second PCR of roughly 6 to 11 cycles. TCRdb analysed the 5' RACE reads with MiXCR anew, one entry per CDR3 protein. This table holds about 1 million distinct CDR3 sequences, under 55% found once. Sequencing used blood. The receptors here all came from a woman aged 55-69 years in good health.

The chain links TRBV24-1 to TRBJ1-1; 7 bases map to TRBD1. Per germline, CDR1 KGHDR and CDR2 SFDVKD. The V segment lost 2 bases and the J segment 5 bases; nucleotides outside the gene matches: 7. This CDR3 is built from 15 residues. CDR3 protein: CATSDSSQGGTEAFF. DNA of the CDR3: TGTGCCACCAGTGATTCCAGCCAGGGGGGGACTGAAGCTTTCTTT.

This clonotype occurred many times. The junction differs from germline at one of its ends, possibly a read error. The chain uses TRBV12-3 or TRBV12-4 and TRBJ2-7; D call uncertain. The CDR3 covers 11 residues. CDR3 coding DNA: TGTGCCAGCAGCTTAGTCAACGAGCAGTACTTC. Encoded protein: CASSLVNEQYF.

The V gene is TRBV27, the J gene TRBJ2-4, with D maybe TRBD1 (6 bases). This CDR3 has 16 amino acids. CDR1 and CDR2 from the germline V gene are MNHEY and SMNVEV (reference sequence). Between the trimmed V and J ends, which lost 2 bases and 1 base, there was a span of 12 bases. DNA of the CDR3: TGTGCCAGCAGTTTAATTGGGCAGGGGGCCAAAAACATTCAGTACTTC. Translation gives CASSLIGQGAKNIQYF.

The chain uses TRBV20-1 and TRBJ2-3; TRBD1 matches at 10 bases. Unmatched junction bases numbered 9, after V lost 5 bases and J lost 7 bases. CDR3 length: 14 residues. Germline V gives CDR1 DFQATT, CDR2 SNEGSKA (reference sequence). CDR3 in amino acids: CSALAGTGAYTQYF. The CDR3 DNA reads as TGCAGTGCTCTCGCCGGGACAGGGGCATATACGCAGTATTTT.

This clonotype has just a few counts. The chain carries TRBV20-1 and TRBJ2-3, with TRBD2 matching over 8 bases. V lost 0 bases to trimming and J lost 1 base; unmatched junction nucleotides: 12. The CDR3 totals 18 residues. Germline-derived CDR1 and CDR2 are DFQATT and SNEGSKA (reference sequence). CDR3 DNA: TGCAGTGCTAGAGATCTGGCCGGCGGGAGGAAACGCACAGATACGCAGTATTTT. Amino acids: CSARDLAGGRKRTDTQYF.

This chain joins TRBV20-1 and TRBJ2-3; TRBD2 aligns across 11 bases. Germline CDR1 is DFQATT and CDR2 is SNEGSKA (reference sequence). CDR3 length: 15 residues. V lost 5 bases, J lost 5 bases, and 9 bases stayed unmatched. In nucleotides, the CDR3 is TGCAGTGCTTCCCGACTAGCGGGGAAGGTAGATACGCAGTATTTT. It translates to CSASRLAGKVDTQYF.

The chain joins TRBV10-3 to TRBJ2-7; D ambiguous. The CDR3 length is 14 residues. In germline, CDR1 is ENHRY, CDR2 SYGVKD. Trimming stripped 2 bases from V and 2 bases from J, with 10 bases between. The CDR3: CAISEGLLTYEQYF. The CDR3 DNA follows: TGTGCCATCAGTGAGGGCTTGCTCACCTACGAGCAGTACTTC.

V gene TRBV4-2 combines with J gene TRBJ2-7; D ambiguous. CDR3 length equals 14 residues. CDR1 and CDR2 from the germline V gene are LGHNA and YNFKEQ. The ends were cut back, 0 bases at V and 3 bases at J, with 9 bases in the middle. The CDR3 bases are TGTGCCAGCAGCCAAGAAGAGGCAGGCTACGAGCAGTACTTC. It is translated as CASSQEEAGYEQYF.

The rearrangement links TRBV28 to TRBJ2-5, with 8 positions matching TRBD1. Trimming cost V 3 bases and J 2 bases; bases outside gene matches: 5. Per the germline V gene, CDR1 is MDHEN and CDR2 is SYDVKM. This CDR3 has 15 amino acids. Here the CDR3 reads CASSLNRGRQETQYF. In DNA form, the CDR3 reads TGTGCCAGCAGTTTGAACAGGGGGAGACAAGAGACCCAGTACTTC.

The chain employs TRBV5-1 and TRBJ2-1; 12 positions match TRBD2. Germline V lookup: CDR1 SGHRS, CDR2 YFSETQ. With V trimmed by 0 bases and J by 9 bases, 4 bases remained unmatched. CDR3 length: 15 amino acids. The CDR3 here is CASSLGLAGVSEQFF. DNA for the CDR3: TGCGCCAGCAGCTTGGGACTAGCGGGAGTTAGTGAGCAGTTCTTC.

This clonotype was seen only a few times. The gene calls are TRBV2 and TRBJ2-7, with D perhaps TRBD2 (5 bases). The CDR3 sequence is 12 residues long. Per the germline V gene, CDR1 is SNHLY and CDR2 is FYNNEI. Trimming took 8 bases from V and 0 from J, leaving 8 bases between them. As DNA, the CDR3 is TGTGCCAGCCAAGGAGGCTCCTACGAGCAGTACTTC. Translating gives CASQGGSYEQYF.

The V and J genes are TRBV20-1 and TRBJ2-7; D is possibly TRBD2 (6 bases). The CDR3 covers 14 residues. CDR1 is DFQATT and CDR2 is SNEGSKA in the germline V gene (reference sequence). V dropped 1 base and J dropped 0 bases, with 10 bases sitting between them. CDR3 in DNA: TGCAGTGCTAGAGTCGCGGGAACCTCCTACGAGCAGTACTTC. It yields the protein CSARVAGTSYEQYF.

This clonotype was seen only a few times. The chain joins TRBV18 to TRBJ2-5, with 9 bases that match TRBD2. The germline V gene has CDR1 KGHSH and CDR2 LQKENI. CDR3 length: 15 amino acids. Trimming cost V 3 bases and J 1 base; bases outside gene matches: 3. The CDR3 DNA follows: TGTGCCAGCTCACCGACTAGCGGAGCCCAAGAGACCCAGTACTTC. It encodes CASSPTSGAQETQYF.

The chain carries TRBV7-9 and TRBJ2-1; the match to TRBD2 covers 9 bases. Germline V gene sequence: CDR1 SEHNR, CDR2 FQNEAQ (reference sequence). The J segment lost 5 bases and the V segment lost 5 bases, leaving 13 bases of the junction unmatched. The CDR3 sequence is 17 residues long. Here the CDR3 reads CASSPGGVRTSDNEQFF. CDR3 bases: TGTGCCAGCAGCCCCGGAGGGGTCCGGACTAGCGACAATGAGCAGTTCTTC.

There are a few counts of this clonotype. The V call is TRBV2, the J call TRBJ2-3; possible D gene TRBD2, 7 bases. In germline, CDR1 is SNHLY, CDR2 FYNNEI. The V end was cut by 6 bases, the J end by 9 bases, with 22 bases between. This CDR3 contains 15 residues. The DNA for the CDR3 is TGTGCCAGCAGCACGAGGGGGAGGGGCGGCTCAACGCAGTATTTT. It encodes CASSTRGRGGSTQYF.